This T cell receptor beta chain was observed in a study of regulatory T cells in long-lasting Graves disease. As for the study in general: Over 5 years of antithyroid drugs with positive TSH receptor antibodies was taken to mean persistent Graves' disease.

Through Arm-PCR of CDR3 regions and iRepertoire HTBI primers, TCR beta libraries were built. MiXCR, applied by TCRdb to the multiplex PCR reads, yields one record per CDR3 protein. The sample has hundreds of thousands of distinct CDR3 sequences; about 20% are singletons. This CDR3 contains 15 residues. Germline V gene data show CDR1 as SGHRS and CDR2 as YFSETQ. V was clipped by 0 bases and J by 2 bases; unmatched bases: 2. Specified time point: persistent/refractory GD, antithyroid drugs over 5 years with positive TRAb. There was RNA extracted from PBMCs, and the TCR library was made from it. In each case, Graves' disease was diagnosed per American Thyroid Association guidelines. Roughly 9 milliliters of peripheral blood went into EDTA tubes.

The sample consisted of peripheral blood mononuclear cells (PBMCs), taken when the disease was refractory, from a patient treated with antithyroid drugs. The V gene is TRBV5-1, the J gene TRBJ1-1; 9 nucleotides agree with TRBD1. The origin of this receptor is a female donor with Graves disease. The CDR3 DNA reads as TGCGCCAGCAGCTTGGACACAGGGGGCAACACTGAAGCTTTCTTT. It yields the protein CASSLDTGGNTEAFF.